What follows is one T cell receptor beta chain and its context. Its specificity is not known. Germline values: CDR1 MGHRA, CDR2 YSYEKL. This CDR3 contains 17 residues. This sample is part of a study of T cells expressing NK-cell markers. The wider study: Seven HCMV-seropositive donors and one seronegative donor made up the eight sequenced donors. General observations from the study: These same clonotypes (in a few donors) also led the CD3+CD56-NKG2C+ fraction. The study found dominant NKG2C+ clonotypes at about 1.0-8% of CD8+ T cells in several donors.

The cDNA for TCR beta came from 5'RACE template switching with UMIs. TCRdb re-called the 5' RACE reads, yielding one record per CDR3 amino acid sequence without DNA. The listing records about 460,000 distinct CDR3 sequences. Sequencing was performed on blood T cells: a sorted CD56 or NKG2C T cell subset, CD4+ or CD8+ T cells, or bulk PBMC T cells (not recorded which). This chain uses TRBV4-1 with TRBJ2-2; TCRdb selects TRBD2, and the lack of DNA leaves this call unchecked. This TCR derives from a woman aged 45-60 years in good health. The CDR3 loop reads CASSPGLAGPLTGELFF.